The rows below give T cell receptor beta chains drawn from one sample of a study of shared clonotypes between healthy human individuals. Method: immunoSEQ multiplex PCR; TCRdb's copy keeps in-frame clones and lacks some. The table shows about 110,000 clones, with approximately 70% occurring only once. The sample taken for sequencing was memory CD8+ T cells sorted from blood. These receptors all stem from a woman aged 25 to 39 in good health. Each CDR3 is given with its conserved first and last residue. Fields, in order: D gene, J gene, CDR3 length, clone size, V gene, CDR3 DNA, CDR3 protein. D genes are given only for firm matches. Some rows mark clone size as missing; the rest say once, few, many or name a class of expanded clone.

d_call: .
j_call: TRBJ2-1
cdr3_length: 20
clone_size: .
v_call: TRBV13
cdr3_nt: TGTGCCAGCAGCGAAGACCGAGATACGGGCAGGGTGAGCTCCTACAATGAGCAGTTCTTC
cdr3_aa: CASSEDRDTGRVSSYNEQFF

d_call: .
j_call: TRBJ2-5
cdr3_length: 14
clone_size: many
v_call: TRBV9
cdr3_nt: TGTGCCAGCAGCGTAGGTGGGAGTGGTGAGACCCAGTACTTC
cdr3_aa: CASSVGGSGETQYF

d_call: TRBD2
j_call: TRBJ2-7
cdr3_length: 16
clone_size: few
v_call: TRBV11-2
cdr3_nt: TGTGCCAGCAGCTTAGTAGGACTAGCGGGAGCAGGCGAGCAGTACTTC
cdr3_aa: CASSLVGLAGAGEQYF

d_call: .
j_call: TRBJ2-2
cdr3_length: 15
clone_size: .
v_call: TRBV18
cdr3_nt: TGTGCCAGCTCACCAAGAGACACTGGCACCGGGGAGCTGTTTTTT
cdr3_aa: CASSPRDTGTGELFF

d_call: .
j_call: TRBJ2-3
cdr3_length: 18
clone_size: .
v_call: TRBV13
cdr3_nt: TGTGCCAGCAGCCCTTACACCCCAGGGCGGGATGAGACAGATACGCAGTATTTT
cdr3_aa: CASSPYTPGRDETDTQYF

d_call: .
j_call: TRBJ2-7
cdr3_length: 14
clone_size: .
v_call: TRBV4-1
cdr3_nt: TGCGCCAGCAGCCAAGATCAAGGATCCTACGAGCAGTACTTC
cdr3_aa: CASSQDQGSYEQYF

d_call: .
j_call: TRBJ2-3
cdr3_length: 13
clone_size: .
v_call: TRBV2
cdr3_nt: TGTGCCAGCAGTCCTGACACCACAGATACGCAGTATTTT
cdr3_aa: CASSPDTTDTQYF

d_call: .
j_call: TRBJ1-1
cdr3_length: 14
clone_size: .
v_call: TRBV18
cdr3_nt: TGTGCCAGCTCACCTCCTTACACGAACACTGAAGCTTTCTTT
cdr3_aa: CASSPPYTNTEAFF

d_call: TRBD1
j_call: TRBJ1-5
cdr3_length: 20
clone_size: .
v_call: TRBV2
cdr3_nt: TGTGCCAGCAGTGAAGCGCTTAGGCTGAGATGGTTACAGGGGGATCAGCCCCAGCATTTT
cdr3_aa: CASSEALRLRWLQGDQPQHF

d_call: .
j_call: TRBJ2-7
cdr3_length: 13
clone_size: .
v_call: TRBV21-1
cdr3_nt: TGTGCCAGCAGCAAAAAGAGTACCCTCGAGCAGTACTTC
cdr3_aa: CASSKKSTLEQYF

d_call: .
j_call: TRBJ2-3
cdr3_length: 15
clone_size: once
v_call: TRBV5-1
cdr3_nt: TGCGCCAGCAGCTTCCAACGCAAGGGAGGCTATACGCAGTATTTT
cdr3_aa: CASSFQRKGGYTQYF

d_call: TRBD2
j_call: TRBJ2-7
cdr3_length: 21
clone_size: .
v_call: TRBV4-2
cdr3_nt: TGTGCCAGCAGCCAAGACTCCTCCCCCTCCCTACTAGCGGCCTCTGGGGACGAGCAGTACTTC
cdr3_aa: CASSQDSSPSLLAASGDEQYF

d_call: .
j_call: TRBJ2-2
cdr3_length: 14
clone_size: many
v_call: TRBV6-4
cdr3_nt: TGTGCCAGCAGTGACTCTAGCGACACCGGGGAGCTGTTTTTT
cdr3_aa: CASSDSSDTGELFF

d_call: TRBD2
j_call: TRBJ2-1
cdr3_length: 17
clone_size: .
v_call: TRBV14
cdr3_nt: TGTGCCAGCAGCCAAGATCGGATCGGGGGGTCCTACAATGAGCAGTTCTTC
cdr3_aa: CASSQDRIGGSYNEQFF

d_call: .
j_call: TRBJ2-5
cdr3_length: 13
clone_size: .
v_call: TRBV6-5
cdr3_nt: TGTGCCAGCTCTGGGGTAGACCAAGAGACCCAGTACTTC
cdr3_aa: CASSGVDQETQYF

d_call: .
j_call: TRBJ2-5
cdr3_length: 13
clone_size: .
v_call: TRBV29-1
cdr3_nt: TGCAGCGTTGTAGGGGGAAGCCAAGAGACCCAGTACTTC
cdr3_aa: CSVVGGSQETQYF

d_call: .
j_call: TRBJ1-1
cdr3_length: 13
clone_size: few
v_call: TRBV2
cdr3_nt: TGTGCCAGCAGTGAACGGTCGAACACTGAAGCTTTCTTT
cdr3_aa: CASSERSNTEAFF

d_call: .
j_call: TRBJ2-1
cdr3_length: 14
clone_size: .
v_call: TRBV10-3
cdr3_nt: TGTGCCATCAGTGTGGGGCGGAGAAACAATGAGCAGTTCTTC
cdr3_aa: CAISVGRRNNEQFF

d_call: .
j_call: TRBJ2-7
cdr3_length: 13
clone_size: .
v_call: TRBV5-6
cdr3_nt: TGTGCCAGCAGCTTGGGTGGGTTCTACGAGCAGTACTTC
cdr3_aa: CASSLGGFYEQYF

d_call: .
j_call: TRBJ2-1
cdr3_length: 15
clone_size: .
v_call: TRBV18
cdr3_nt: TGTGCCAGCTCAGCTCAGGGGACGACCTACAATGAGCAGTTCTTC
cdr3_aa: CASSAQGTTYNEQFF

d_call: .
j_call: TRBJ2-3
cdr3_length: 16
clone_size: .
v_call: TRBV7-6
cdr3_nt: TGTGCCAGCAGCTTAATTTTAGCGGTTAGCACAGATACGCAGTATTTT
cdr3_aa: CASSLILAVSTDTQYF

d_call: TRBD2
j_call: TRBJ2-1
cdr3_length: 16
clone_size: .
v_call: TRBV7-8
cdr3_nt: TGTGCCAGCAGCCCGCAACTAGCGGGAGCGTACAATGAGCAGTTCTTC
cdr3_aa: CASSPQLAGAYNEQFF

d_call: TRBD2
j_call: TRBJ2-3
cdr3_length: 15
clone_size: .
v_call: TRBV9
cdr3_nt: TGTGCCAGCAGCGTCACTAGCGGAGGGGGGGATACGCAGTATTTT
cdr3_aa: CASSVTSGGGDTQYF

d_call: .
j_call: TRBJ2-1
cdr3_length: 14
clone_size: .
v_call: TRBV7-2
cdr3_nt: TGTGCCAGCAGCCCCGGATTCCACGGGAATGAGCAGTTCTTC
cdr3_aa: CASSPGFHGNEQFF

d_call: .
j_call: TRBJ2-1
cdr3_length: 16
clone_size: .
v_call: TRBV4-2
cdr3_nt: TGTGCCAGCAGCCAAGGGACCGTCAGCTCCTACAATGAGCAGTTCTTC
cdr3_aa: CASSQGTVSSYNEQFF

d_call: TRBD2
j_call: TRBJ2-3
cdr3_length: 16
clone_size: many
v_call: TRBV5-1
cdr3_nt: TGCGCCAGCAGCTCCGCTACTAGCGGGAACACAGATACGCAGTATTTT
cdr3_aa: CASSSATSGNTDTQYF

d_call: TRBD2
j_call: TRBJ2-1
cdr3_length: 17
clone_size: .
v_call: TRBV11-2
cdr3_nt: TGTGCCAGCAGCTTAGCCCCTTTAGCGGGCGGCTACAATGAGCAGTTCTTC
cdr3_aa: CASSLAPLAGGYNEQFF

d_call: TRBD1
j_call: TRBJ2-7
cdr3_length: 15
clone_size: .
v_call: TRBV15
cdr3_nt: TGTGCCACCAGCAGAGTGACAGGGAGATCCTACGAGCAGTACTTC
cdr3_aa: CATSRVTGRSYEQYF

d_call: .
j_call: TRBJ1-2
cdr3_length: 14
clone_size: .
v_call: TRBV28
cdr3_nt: TGTGCCAGCAGTTCCTCAGACCGAAACTATGGCTACACCTTC
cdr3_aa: CASSSSDRNYGYTF

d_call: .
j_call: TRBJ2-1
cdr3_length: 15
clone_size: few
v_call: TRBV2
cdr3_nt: TGTGCCAGCAGATATGACGGCTCAACCTACAATGAGCAGTTCTTC
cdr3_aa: CASRYDGSTYNEQFF

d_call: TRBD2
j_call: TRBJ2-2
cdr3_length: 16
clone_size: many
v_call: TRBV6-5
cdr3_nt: TGTGCCAGCAGTTTAGGGCTAGCGGTAAACACCGGGGAGCTGTTTTTT
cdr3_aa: CASSLGLAVNTGELFF